The 12 T cell receptor beta chains below all came from one sample that was sequenced in a study of cytomegalovirus exposure and HLA in healthy donors. Primers included in the PCR were 60 Vbeta and 13 Jbeta primers. Data came from immunoSEQ multiplex PCR; TCRdb stores just in-frame clones and leaves some out. The sample has 150,000 to 200,000 clones, 81% seen once; the top ten hold under 2.5%. The specimen sequenced was PBMCs. The receptor source for this set is a woman in her thirties in good health and CMV-seronegative.

This sequence joins TRBV9 and TRBJ2-5; 11 bases are a match to TRBD1. Germline assignment: CDR1 SGDLS and CDR2 YYNGEE. CDR3 length equals 17 residues. The V gene end was trimmed by 4 bases and the J gene end by 0 bases; junction bases not matched to a gene: 8. CDR3 in DNA: TGTGCCAGCAGCCCGCGGACAGGGGGCTCGAACCAAGAGACCCAGTACTTC. Residues: CASSPRTGGSNQETQYF.

The J gene is TRBJ1-1, the V gene TRBV4-3; weak D call: TRBD1 (6 bases). The germline V gene encodes CDR1 LGHNA and CDR2 YSLEER. Deletions cut 4 bases from V and 6 bases from J, with 15 bases between. The length of the CDR3 is 14 residues. This CDR3 reads CASSPQRTAPEAFF. As DNA, the CDR3 is TGCGCCAGCAGCCCTCAGCGGACAGCCCCTGAAGCTTTCTTT.

As concerns this clone: Other nucleotide sequences from this sample produce the same CDR3. The J gene is TRBJ2-7, the V gene TRBV19; unclear D gene. The germline gives CDR1 LNHDA, CDR2 SQIVND (reference sequence). V was trimmed by 2 bases and J by 3 bases, leaving 5 bases between them. CDR3 length equals 12 residues. The CDR3 protein is CASSIPGYEQYF. CDR3 coding DNA: TGTGCCAGTAGTATACCGGGCTACGAGCAGTACTTC. Full variable domain (missing parts from reference TRBV19 and TRBJ2-7): DGGITQSPKYLFRKEGQNVTLSCEQNLNHDAMYWYRQDPGQGLRLIYYSQIVNDFQKGDIAEGYSVSREKKESFPLTVTSAQKNPTAFYLCASSIPGYEQYFGPGTRLTVT.

J is TRBJ2-5 and V is TRBV7-2, with TRBD2 identical over 12 bases. V trimming: 5 bases; J trimming: 1 base; junction bases outside the gene matches: 2. CDR1 SGHTA and CDR2 FQGNSA come from the germline V gene. The CDR3 is made up of 15 amino acids. The chain's CDR3 is CASSTSGGFQETQYF. CDR3 nucleotide sequence: TGTGCCAGCAGCACTAGCGGGGGGTTCCAAGAGACCCAGTACTTC.

This clone appeared once. This chain uses TRBV7-2 with TRBJ2-2; D is uncertain. The CDR3 is 15 residues long. The ends were cut back, 5 bases at V and 0 bases at J, with 10 bases in the middle. Germline V gene sequence: CDR1 SGHTA, CDR2 FQGNSA. This chain's CDR3 is CASSLGLANTGELFF. CDR3 coding DNA: TGTGCCAGCAGCCTAGGCCTAGCGAACACCGGGGAGCTGTTTTTT.

V and J are TRBV4-1 and TRBJ2-1; no clear D. The CDR3 is 15 amino acids. Trimming stripped 6 bases from V and 5 bases from J, with 17 bases between. Germline V CDR1 and CDR2: MGHRA, YSYEKL. The DNA for the CDR3 is TGCGCCAGCAGACCCCCCCGAGGCGCGGACAATGAGCAGTTCTTC. Its translation is CASRPPRGADNEQFF.

The chain carries TRBV5-1 and TRBJ2-7, with D unclear. V shed 1 base and J shed 0 bases, with 8 bases lying between them. CDR3 size: 14 residues. CDR1 SGHRS and CDR2 YFSETQ come from the germline V gene. The CDR3 nucleotides are TGCGCCAGCAGCTTGTACAGTGGCTCCTACGAGCAGTACTTC. Amino acids: CASSLYSGSYEQYF.

The V and J genes are TRBV5-6 and TRBJ1-2; D unresolved. This CDR3 comprises 16 residues. Deletions cut 6 bases from V and 4 bases from J, with 22 bases between. The germline V gene has CDR1 SGHDT and CDR2 YYEEEE. The CDR3 sequence is CASILRREADPYGYTF. The CDR3 region has the DNA TGTGCCAGCATATTAAGAAGGGAGGCCGACCCCTATGGCTACACCTTC.

The chain recombines TRBV28 with TRBJ1-2; D gene uncertain. The V end lost 8 bases, the J end lost 4 bases, and 17 bases lay between the germline ends. CDR1 is MDHEN and CDR2 is SYDVKM in the germline V gene. This CDR3 spans 14 amino acids. This CDR3 is CASLAPDTRYGYTF. The DNA for the CDR3 is TGTGCCAGCCTCGCTCCCGACACGCGCTATGGCTACACCTTC.

This chain connects TRBV6-6 to TRBJ2-5; 8 bases agree with TRBD1. With V trimmed by 2 bases and J by 4 bases, 6 bases remained unmatched. Germline CDR1 is MNHNY and CDR2 is SVGAGI (reference sequence). The CDR3 is 15 residues long. This CDR3 is CASSYRQGAAETQYF. The CDR3 DNA sequence: TGTGCCAGCAGTTACCGGCAGGGGGCTGCAGAGACCCAGTACTTC.

The J gene is TRBJ1-4, the V gene TRBV7-9; no definite D call. Trimming left V 6 bases short and J 6 bases short, with 8 bases between. Germline lookup yields CDR1 SEHNR and CDR2 FQNEAQ (reference sequence). This CDR3 has 12 amino acids. This CDR3 is CASRGVDEKLFF. CDR3 DNA sequence: TGTGCCAGCAGGGGAGTTGATGAAAAACTGTTTTTT.

This clone occurred once. V usage is TRBV5-5 and J usage is TRBJ1-6; 8 bases match TRBD1. Germline CDR1 SGHKS, CDR2 YYEKEE (reference sequence). Losses at the gene ends were 3 bases for V and 6 bases for J; bases not matched to a gene: 14. This CDR3 spans 18 amino acids. For the CDR3, the DNA is TGTGCCAGCAGCTCTGACCGCCGGACAGGGTCGAGTAATTCACCCCTCCACTTT. It translates to CASSSDRRTGSSNSPLHF.